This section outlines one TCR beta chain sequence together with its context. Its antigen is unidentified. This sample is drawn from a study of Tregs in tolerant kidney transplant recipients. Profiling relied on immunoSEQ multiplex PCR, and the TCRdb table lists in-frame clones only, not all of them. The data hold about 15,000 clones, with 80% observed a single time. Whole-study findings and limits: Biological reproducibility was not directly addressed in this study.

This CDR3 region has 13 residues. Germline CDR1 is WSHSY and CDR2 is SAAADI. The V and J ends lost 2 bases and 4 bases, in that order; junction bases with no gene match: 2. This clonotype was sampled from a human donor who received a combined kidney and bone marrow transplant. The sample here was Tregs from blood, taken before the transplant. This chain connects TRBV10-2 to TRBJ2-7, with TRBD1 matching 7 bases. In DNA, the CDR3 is TGCGCCAGCAGTGAGAAGGGGGCATACGAGCAGTACTTC. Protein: CASSEKGAYEQYF.